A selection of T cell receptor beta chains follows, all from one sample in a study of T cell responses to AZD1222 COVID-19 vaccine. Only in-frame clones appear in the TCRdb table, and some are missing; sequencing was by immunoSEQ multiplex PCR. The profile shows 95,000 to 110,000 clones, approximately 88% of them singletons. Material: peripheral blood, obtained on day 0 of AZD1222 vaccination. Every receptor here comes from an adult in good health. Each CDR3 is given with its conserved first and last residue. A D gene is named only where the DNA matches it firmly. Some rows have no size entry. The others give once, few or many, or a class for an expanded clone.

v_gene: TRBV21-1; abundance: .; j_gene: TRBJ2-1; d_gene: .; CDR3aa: CASSKAREVYNEQFF; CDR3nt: TGTGCCAGCAGCAAAGCGCGGGAAGTTTACAATGAGCAGTTCTTC
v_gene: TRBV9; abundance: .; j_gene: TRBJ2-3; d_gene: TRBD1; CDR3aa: CASSGDRGRVNF; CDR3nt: TGTGCCAGCAGCGGGGACAGGGGGAGGGTAAATTTT
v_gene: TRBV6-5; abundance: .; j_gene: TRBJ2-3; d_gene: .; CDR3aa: CASSAYIDTQYF; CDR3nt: TGTGCCAGCAGCGCCTACATAGATACGCAGTATTTT
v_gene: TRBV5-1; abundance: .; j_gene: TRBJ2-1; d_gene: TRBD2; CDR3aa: CASSLLGGSYNEQFF; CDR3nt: TGCGCCAGCAGCCTCCTCGGGGGGAGCTACAATGAGCAGTTCTTC
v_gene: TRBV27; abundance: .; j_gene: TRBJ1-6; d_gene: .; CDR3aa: CASRRDVLNSPLHF; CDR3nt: TGTGCCAGCAGGAGGGACGTGTTGAATTCACCCCTCCACTTT
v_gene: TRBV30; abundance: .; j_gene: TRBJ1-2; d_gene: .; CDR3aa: CAWSAGWVGGYTF; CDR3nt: TGTGCCTGGAGCGCGGGCTGGGTGGGTGGCTACACCTTC
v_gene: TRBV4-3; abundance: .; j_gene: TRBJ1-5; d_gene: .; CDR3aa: CASSQDIGAGGQPQHF; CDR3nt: TGCGCCAGCAGCCAAGATATAGGTGCCGGGGGACAGCCCCAGCATTTT
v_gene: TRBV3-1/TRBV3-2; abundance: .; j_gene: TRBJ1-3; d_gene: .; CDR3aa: CASSPRYGGNTIYF; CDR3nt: TGTGCCAGCAGCCCCCGATATGGAGGAAACACCATATATTTT
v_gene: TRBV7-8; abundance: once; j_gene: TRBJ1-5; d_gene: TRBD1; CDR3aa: CASSQWTGENQPQHF; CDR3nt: TGTGCCAGCAGCCAATGGACAGGGGAAAATCAGCCCCAGCATTTT
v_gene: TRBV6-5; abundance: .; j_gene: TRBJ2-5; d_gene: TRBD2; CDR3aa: CASKHGAGRETQYF; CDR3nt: TGTGCCAGCAAACACGGAGCGGGGCGTGAGACCCAGTACTTC
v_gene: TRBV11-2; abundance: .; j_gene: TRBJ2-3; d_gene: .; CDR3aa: CASSLMKAKRYF; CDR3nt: TGTGCCAGCAGCTTAATGAAGGCCAAGCGGTATTTT
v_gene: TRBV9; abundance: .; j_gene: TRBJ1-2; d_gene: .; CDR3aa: CASSVAGAESGYTF; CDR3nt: TGTGCCAGCAGCGTGGCAGGGGCGGAGTCTGGCTACACCTTC
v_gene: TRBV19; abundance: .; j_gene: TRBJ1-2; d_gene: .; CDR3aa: CASSQGGAGMDYGYTF; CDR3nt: TGTGCCAGTAGCCAAGGGGGGGCTGGTATGGACTATGGCTACACCTTC
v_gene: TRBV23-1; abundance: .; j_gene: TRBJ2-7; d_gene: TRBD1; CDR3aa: CASSQSLVGSGQGDSGGYEQYF; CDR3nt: TGCGCCAGCAGTCAATCTTTGGTGGGTAGCGGACAGGGTGACTCAGGGGGCTACGAGCAGTACTTC
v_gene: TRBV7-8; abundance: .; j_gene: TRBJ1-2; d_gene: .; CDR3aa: CASRRYLTGSFNYGYTF; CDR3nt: TGTGCCAGCAGACGCTACCTAACAGGATCTTTTAACTATGGCTACACCTTC
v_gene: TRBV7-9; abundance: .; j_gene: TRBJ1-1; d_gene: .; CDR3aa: CASSLEGTGNTEAFF; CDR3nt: TGTGCCAGCAGCTTAGAGGGGACTGGGAACACTGAAGCTTTCTTT
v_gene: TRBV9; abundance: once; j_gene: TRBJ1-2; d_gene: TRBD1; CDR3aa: CASSVDLQGARGGYGYTF; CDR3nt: TGTGCCAGCAGCGTAGATTTACAGGGGGCGCGAGGGGGCTATGGCTACACCTTC
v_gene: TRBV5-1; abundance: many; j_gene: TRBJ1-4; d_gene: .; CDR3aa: CASSLAPIEKLFF; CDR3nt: TGCGCCAGCAGCTTGGCTCCAATTGAAAAACTGTTTTTT
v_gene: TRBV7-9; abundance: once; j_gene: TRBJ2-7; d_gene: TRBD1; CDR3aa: CASRQTGGINEQYF; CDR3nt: TGTGCCAGCAGACAGACAGGGGGCATCAACGAGCAGTACTTC
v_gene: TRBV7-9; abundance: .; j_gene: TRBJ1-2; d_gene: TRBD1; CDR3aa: CASSRGQENYGYTF; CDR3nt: TGTGCCAGCAGCCGGGGACAGGAGAACTATGGCTACACCTTC
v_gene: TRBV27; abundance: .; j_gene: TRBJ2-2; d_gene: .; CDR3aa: CASGIASGGELFF; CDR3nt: TGTGCCAGCGGTATAGCGTCTGGCGGGGAGCTGTTTTTT
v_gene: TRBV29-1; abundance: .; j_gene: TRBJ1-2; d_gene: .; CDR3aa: CSAQDYGYTF; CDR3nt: TGCAGCGCTCAGGACTATGGCTACACCTTC
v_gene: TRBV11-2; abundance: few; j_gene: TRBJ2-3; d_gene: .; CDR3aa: CASSFSPLADTQYF; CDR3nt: TGTGCCAGCAGCTTTTCCCCCCTCGCAGATACGCAGTATTTT
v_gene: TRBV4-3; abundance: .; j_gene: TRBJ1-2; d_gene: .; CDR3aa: CASNTGSDGYTF; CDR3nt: TGCGCCAGCAACACAGGGTCCGATGGCTACACCTTC
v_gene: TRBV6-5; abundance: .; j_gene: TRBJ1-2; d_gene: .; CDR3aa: CASRETGARGYTF; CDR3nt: TGTGCCAGCAGAGAGACAGGTGCTCGTGGCTACACCTTC
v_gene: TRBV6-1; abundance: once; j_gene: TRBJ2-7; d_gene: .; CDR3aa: CASSVAFGTSYEQYF; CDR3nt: TGTGCCAGCAGTGTAGCATTTGGGACTTCGTACGAGCAGTACTTC
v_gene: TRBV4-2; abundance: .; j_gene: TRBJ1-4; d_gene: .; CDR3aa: CASSQDWQAGSTNEKLFF; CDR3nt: TGTGCCAGCAGCCAAGACTGGCAGGCGGGTTCAACTAATGAAAAACTGTTTTTT
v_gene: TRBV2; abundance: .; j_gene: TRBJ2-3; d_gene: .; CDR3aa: CASSDSGGTDTQYF; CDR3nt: TGTGCCAGCAGTGACAGCGGAGGGACGGATACGCAGTATTTT
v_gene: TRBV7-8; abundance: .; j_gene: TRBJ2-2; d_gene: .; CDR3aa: CASSPGHWGNTGELFF; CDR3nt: TGTGCCAGCAGCCCAGGACATTGGGGGAACACCGGGGAGCTGTTTTTT
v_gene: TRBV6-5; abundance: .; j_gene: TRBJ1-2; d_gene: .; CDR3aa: CASRIYMGGLYGYTF; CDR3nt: TGTGCCAGCAGAATCTACATGGGTGGACTTTATGGCTACACCTTC
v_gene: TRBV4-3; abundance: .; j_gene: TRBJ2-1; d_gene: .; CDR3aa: CASSQESSGYYNEQFF; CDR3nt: TGCGCCAGCAGCCAAGAGAGTAGCGGTTACTACAATGAGCAGTTCTTC
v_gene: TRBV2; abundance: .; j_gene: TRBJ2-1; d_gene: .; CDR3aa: CASSYRASEDEQFF; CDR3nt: TGTGCCAGCAGCTACCGGGCCTCTGAGGATGAGCAGTTCTTC
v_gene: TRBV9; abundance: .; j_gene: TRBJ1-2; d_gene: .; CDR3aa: CASSVGATVYGYTF; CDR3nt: TGTGCCAGCAGCGTAGGGGCGACAGTCTATGGCTACACCTTC
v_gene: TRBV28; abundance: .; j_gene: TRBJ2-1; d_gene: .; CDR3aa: CASTPPEGSGNEQFF; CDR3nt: TGTGCCAGCACACCGCCCGAGGGGTCGGGCAATGAGCAGTTCTTC
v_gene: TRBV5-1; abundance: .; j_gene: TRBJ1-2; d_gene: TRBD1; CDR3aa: CASSWAGGEYGYTF; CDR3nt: TGCGCCAGCAGCTGGGCAGGGGGCGAGTATGGCTACACCTTC
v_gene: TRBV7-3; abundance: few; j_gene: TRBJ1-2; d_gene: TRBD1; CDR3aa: CASSLMGGGAEVGYTF; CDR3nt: TGTGCCAGCAGCTTAATGGGAGGGGGCGCGGAGGTCGGCTACACCTTC
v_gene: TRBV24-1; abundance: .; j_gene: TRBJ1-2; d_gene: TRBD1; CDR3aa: CATSDIQGEFPNYGYTF; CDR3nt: TGTGCCACCAGTGATATACAGGGGGAGTTCCCTAACTATGGCTACACCTTC